This T cell receptor beta chain was captured by sequencing in a study of blood T cells in healthy people across ages. This clonotype showed up just a few times. Then a second PCR, running about 7 to 11 cycles, was carried out with a sample-barcoded 5' primer and a J-beta primer mix. TCRdb re-called the 5' RACE reads with MiXCR, one entry per CDR3 protein. The table has under 950,000 distinct CDR3 sequences, 22% seen once; the top ten hold roughly a fifth. Trimming stripped 0 bases from V and 3 bases from J, with 7 bases between. Germline values: CDR1 LGHDT, CDR2 YNNKEL (reference sequence). The CDR3 covers 14 residues.

The sequence came from a man between 65 and 80 years old in good health. Sequenced material: blood. This chain joins TRBV3-1 and TRBJ2-3; D unclear. The DNA for the CDR3 is TGTGCCAGCAGCCAAGATCGTCGAACAGATACGCAGTATTTT. The encoded protein is CASSQDRRTDTQYF.